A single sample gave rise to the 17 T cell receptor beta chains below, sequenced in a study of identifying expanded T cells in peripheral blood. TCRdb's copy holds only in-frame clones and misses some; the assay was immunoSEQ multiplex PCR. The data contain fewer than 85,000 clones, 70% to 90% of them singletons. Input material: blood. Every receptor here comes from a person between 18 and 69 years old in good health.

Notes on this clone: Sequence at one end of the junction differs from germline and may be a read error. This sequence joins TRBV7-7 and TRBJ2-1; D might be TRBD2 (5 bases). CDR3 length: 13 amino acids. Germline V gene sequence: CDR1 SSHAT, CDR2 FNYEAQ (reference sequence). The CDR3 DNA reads TGTGCTAGCAGCTTAGCGCTCGACAATGAGCAGTTCTTC. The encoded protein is CASSLALDNEQFF.

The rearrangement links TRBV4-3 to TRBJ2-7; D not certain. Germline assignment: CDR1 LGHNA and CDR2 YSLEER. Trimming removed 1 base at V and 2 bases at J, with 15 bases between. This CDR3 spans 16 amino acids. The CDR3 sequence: CASSQVSGQTPYEQYF. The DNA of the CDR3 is TGCGCCAGCAGCCAAGTATCCGGGCAGACACCCTACGAGCAGTACTTC.

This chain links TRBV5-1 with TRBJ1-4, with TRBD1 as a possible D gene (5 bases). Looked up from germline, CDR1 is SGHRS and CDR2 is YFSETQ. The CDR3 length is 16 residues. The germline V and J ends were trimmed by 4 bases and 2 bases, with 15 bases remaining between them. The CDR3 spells CASSPGGGTTNEKLFF. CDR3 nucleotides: TGCGCCAGCAGCCCCGGGGGGGGAACGACTAATGAAAAACTGTTTTTT.

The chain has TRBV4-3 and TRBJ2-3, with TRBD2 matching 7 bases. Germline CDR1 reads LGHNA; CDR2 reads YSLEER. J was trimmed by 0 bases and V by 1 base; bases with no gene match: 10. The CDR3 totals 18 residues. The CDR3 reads CASSQVPRDYWSTDTQYF. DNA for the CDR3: TGCGCCAGCAGCCAAGTACCTCGGGACTATTGGAGCACAGATACGCAGTATTTT.

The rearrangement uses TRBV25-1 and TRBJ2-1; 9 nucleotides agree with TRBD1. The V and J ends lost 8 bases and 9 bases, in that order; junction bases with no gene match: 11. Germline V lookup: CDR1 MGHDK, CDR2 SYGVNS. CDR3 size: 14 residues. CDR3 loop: CASFGQGFIGEQFF. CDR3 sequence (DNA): TGTGCCAGCTTCGGACAGGGGTTTATAGGTGAGCAGTTCTTC.

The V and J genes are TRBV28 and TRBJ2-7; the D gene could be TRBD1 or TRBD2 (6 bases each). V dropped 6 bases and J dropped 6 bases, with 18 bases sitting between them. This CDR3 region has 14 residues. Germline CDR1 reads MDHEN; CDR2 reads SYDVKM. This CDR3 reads CASSQGTALREQYF. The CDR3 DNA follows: TGTGCCAGCAGCCAGGGGACTGCTCTGCGCGAGCAGTACTTC.

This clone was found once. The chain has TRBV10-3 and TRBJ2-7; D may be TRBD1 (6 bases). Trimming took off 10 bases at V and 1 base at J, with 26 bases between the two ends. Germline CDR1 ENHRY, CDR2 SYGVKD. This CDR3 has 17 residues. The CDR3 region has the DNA TGTGCCACCCACCAGGGGCTGGTTCGCGGCGGGTCCTACGAGCAGTACTTC. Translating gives CATHQGLVRGGSYEQYF.

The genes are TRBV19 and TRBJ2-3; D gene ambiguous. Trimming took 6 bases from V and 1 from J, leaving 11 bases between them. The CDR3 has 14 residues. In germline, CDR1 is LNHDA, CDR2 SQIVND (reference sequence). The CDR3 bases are TGTGCCAGTAGCGAACAGCCGGGCACAGATACGCAGTATTTT. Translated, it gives CASSEQPGTDTQYF.

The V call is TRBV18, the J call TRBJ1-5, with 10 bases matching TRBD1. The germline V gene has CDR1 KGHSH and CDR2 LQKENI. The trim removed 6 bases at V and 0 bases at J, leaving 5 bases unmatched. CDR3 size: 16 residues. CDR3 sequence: CASSHRDRGSNQPQHF. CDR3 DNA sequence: TGTGCCAGCTCTCACCGGGACAGGGGTAGCAATCAGCCCCAGCATTTT.

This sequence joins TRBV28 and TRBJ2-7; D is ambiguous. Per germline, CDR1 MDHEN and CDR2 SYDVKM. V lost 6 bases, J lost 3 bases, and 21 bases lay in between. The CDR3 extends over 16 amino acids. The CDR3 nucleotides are TGTGCCAGCAGGACCGTGGATTTTGGGCACAACTACGAGCAGTACTTC. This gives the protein CASRTVDFGHNYEQYF.

CDR3 coding DNA: TGTGCCAGCAGCTCGCAATATGGGGGTGGGGTTCAAGAGACCCAGTACTTC. The encoded protein is CASSSQYGGGVQETQYF. The rearrangement joins TRBV11-2 to TRBJ2-5; D may be TRBD1 or TRBD2 (5 bases each). Per the germline V gene, CDR1 is SGHAT and CDR2 is FQNNGV. This CDR3 has 17 residues. Trimming stripped 4 bases from V and 2 bases from J, with 20 bases between.

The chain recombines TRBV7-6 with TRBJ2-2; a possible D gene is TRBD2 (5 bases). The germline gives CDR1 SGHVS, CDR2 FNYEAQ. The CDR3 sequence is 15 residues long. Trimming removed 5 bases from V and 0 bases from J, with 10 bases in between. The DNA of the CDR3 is TGTGCCAGCAGCCCCCCGGGGACGAACACCGGGGAGCTGTTTTTT. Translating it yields CASSPPGTNTGELFF.

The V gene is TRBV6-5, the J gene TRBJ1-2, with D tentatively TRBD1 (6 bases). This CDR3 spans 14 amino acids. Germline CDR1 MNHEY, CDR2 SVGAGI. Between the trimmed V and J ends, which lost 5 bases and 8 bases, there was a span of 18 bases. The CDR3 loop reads CASSRGLYTGGYTF. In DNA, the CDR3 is TGTGCCAGCAGTCGTGGACTTTACACAGGGGGCTACACCTTC.

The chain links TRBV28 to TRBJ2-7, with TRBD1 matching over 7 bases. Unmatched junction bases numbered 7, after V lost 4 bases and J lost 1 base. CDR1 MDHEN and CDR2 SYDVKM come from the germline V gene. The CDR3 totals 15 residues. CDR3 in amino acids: CASSSTGLGSYEQYF. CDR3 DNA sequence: TGTGCCAGCAGTTCGACAGGGTTAGGGTCCTACGAGCAGTACTTC.

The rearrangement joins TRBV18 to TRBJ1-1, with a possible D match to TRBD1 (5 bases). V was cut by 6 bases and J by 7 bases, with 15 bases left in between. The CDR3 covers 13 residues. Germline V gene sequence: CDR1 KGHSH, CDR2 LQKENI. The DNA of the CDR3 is TGTGCCAGCTCCCTACAGGACCGTTTTGAAGCTTTCTTT. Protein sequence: CASSLQDRFEAFF.

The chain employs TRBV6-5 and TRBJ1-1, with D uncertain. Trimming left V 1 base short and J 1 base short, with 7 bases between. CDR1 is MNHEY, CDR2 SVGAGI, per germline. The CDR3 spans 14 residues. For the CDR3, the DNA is TGTGCCAGCAGTTACTTTTCTGAGAACACTGAAGCTTTCTTT. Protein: CASSYFSENTEAFF.

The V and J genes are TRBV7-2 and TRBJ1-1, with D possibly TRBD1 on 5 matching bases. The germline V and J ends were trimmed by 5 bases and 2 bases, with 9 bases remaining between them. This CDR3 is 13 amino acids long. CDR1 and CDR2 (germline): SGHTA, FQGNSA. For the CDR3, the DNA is TGTGCCAGCAGCCGGGGACGTAACACTGAAGCTTTCTTT. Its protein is CASSRGRNTEAFF.